Listed here is a single TCR beta chain. In the authors' workflow: It was from reference gene primer amplification that nucleated cell counts were estimated. The data were produced by immunoSEQ multiplex PCR, yet TCRdb's version contains in-frame clones alone and is incomplete. D and trimming come from the DNA, and the V and J calls and clone size come from that table. The sample carries roughly 100,000 clones, about 80% recorded once. This sample is drawn from a study of blood T cell repertoires in COVID-19. Study at large: Sites in the United States, Italy and Spain provided acute and convalescent COVID-19 samples. PBMCs, B-cell-depleted T cells, or T cells were the source of the cDNA or gDNA that made up the material.

CDR3 length: 15 residues. Germline CDR1 and CDR2: SGHTA and FQGTGA. Deletions cut 2 bases from V and 6 bases from J, with 16 bases between. The source material was peripheral blood. This sequence originates from a man between 60 and 70 years old with acute or convalescent COVID-19. The chain uses TRBV7-3 and TRBJ1-1; perhaps TRBD1 as D (6 bases). CDR3 residues: CASSLGGPGASEAFF. The CDR3 DNA sequence: TGTGCCAGCAGCTTAGGGGGCCCTGGGGCCTCTGAAGCTTTCTTT.